This record covers a single T cell receptor beta chain. Its antigen is currently unknown. The data originate from a study of cytomegalovirus exposure and HLA in healthy donors. Whole-study results and caveats: For TCR beta chains, V- and J-gene trimming was later linked to a missense DCLRE1C variant.

J gave up 2 bases and V 2 bases, and 14 bases lay outside the gene matches. The V gene's germline CDR1 is SGHRS and CDR2 YFSETQ. The CDR3 contains 18 residues. Primers: 60 Vbeta forward and 13 Jbeta reverse. The repertoire was sequenced with immunoSEQ multiplex PCR; TCRdb's copy has only in-frame clones and lacks some. The table lists about 180,000 clones, about 80% of them singletons, with 0.65% to 0.75% in the top ten. The chain carries TRBV5-1 and TRBJ2-3, with 7 bases matching TRBD2. Sequenced input: PBMCs. This TCR was sampled from a woman aged 40 to 50 in good health and CMV-seronegative. The CDR3 nucleotides read TGCGCCAGCAGCTTTGACGTGGGAGGGTCCTCGTCCACAGATACGCAGTATTTT. Its translation is CASSFDVGGSSSTDTQYF.